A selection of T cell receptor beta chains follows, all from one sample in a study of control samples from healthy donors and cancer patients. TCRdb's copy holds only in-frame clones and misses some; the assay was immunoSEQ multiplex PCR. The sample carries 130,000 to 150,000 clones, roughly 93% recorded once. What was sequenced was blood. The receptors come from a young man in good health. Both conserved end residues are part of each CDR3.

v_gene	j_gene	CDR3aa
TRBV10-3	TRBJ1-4	CAISGGGQGNEKLFF
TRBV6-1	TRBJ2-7	CASSDELPPYEQYF
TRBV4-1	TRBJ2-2	CASSHKARGTNTGELFF
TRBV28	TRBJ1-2	CASTPSANYGYTF
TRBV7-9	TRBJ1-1	CASSAEAFF
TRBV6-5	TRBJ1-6	CASFSRHSPLHF
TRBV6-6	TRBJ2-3	CASSRGGTDTQYF
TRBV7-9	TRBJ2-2	CASSSPGWGRDTGELFF
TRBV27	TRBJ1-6	CASSLRSYNSPLHF
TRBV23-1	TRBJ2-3	CASSQSQGQDPF
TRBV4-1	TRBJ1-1	CASSLKIETTEAFF
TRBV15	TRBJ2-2	CATSNRDSFTGELFF
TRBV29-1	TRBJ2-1	CSVGRSGGHNEQFF
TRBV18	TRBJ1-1	CASSRGDTEAFF
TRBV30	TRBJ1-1	CAWSDGQMTFF
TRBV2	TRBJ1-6	CASSRDSYNSPLHF
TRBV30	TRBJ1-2	CACWGQMDYGYTF
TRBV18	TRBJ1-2	CASSSSWTDYGYTF
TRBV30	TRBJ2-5	CAWSPPGTVQETQYF
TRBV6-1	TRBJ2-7	CASSEEVGVAGPYEQYF
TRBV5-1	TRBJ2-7	CASSPDRVHEQYF
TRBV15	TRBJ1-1	CATEGPGANTEAFF
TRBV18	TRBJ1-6	CASSSYGPGQNSPLHF
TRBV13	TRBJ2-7	CASSLSRTGTYEQYF
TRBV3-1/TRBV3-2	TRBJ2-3	CASSQDREKSTDTQYF
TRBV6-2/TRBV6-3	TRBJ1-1	CASSPRVSNTEAFF
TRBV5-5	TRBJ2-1	CASSLNVRGNNEQFF